These T cell receptor beta chains were read from a single sample in a study of T-cell reconstitution after alpha-beta-depleted transplantation in children. TCRdb ran MiXCR on the PCR reads and lists one entry per CDR3 protein. The sample lists 450,000 to 600,000 distinct CDR3 sequences; around a third were seen once. The sequenced sample was PBMCs from the stem cell graft donor, obtained from the stem cell graft. The receptors were sampled from a human donor who donated a stem cell graft to a child with aplastic anemia. CDR3s include the opening cysteine and the closing phenylalanine or tryptophan. The D gene is left open where the match is weak. The size field is filled for only some rows; it gives once, few, many or a size class.

j_call | d_call | v_call | clone_size | cdr3_aa | cdr3_nt
TRBJ1-5 | . | TRBV6-1 | . | CASSRGVYGNQPQHF | TGTGCCAGCAGTAGAGGGGTGTACGGCAATCAGCCCCAGCATTTT
TRBJ2-3 | TRBD2 | TRBV28 | . | CASIRFGLAGSENTDTQYF | TGTGCCAGCATCCGTTTTGGACTAGCGGGATCCGAGAACACAGATACGCAGTATTTT
TRBJ2-7 | TRBD1 | TRBV7-3 | . | CASSLAGQGAFEQYF | TGTGCCAGCAGCCTCGCGGGACAGGGGGCGTTCGAGCAGTACTTC
TRBJ1-5 | . | TRBV5-1 | few | CASSLDDNQPQHF | TGCGCCAGCAGCTTGGATGACAATCAGCCCCAGCATTTT
TRBJ2-5 | . | TRBV11-1 | . | CASSPRAGRETQYF | TGTGCCAGCAGCCCCCGGGCTGGAAGGGAGACCCAGTACTTC
TRBJ1-1 | TRBD1 | TRBV4-2 | . | CASSSPGQGGEEAFF | TGTGCCAGCAGCTCGCCGGGACAGGGGGGCGAAGAAGCTTTCTTT
TRBJ2-7 | TRBD2 | TRBV7-8 | few | CASSLGGHRSGRAYEQYF | TGTGCCAGCAGCTTAGGGGGCCACAGATCCGGGAGGGCCTACGAGCAGTACTTC
TRBJ2-7 | . | TRBV9 | . | CASSVSDYGGSYEQYF | TGTGCCAGCAGCGTGTCTGACTACGGGGGCTCCTACGAGCAGTACTTC
TRBJ2-1 | . | TRBV12-3/TRBV12-4 | few | CASSLHAGPKQFF | TGTGCCAGCAGTTTACACGCAGGCCCGAAGCAGTTCTTC
TRBJ2-2 | TRBD2 | TRBV5-1 | few | CASSKGTSGATGELFF | TGCGCCAGCAGCAAGGGGACTAGCGGGGCCACCGGGGAGCTGTTTTTT
TRBJ1-5 | TRBD1 | TRBV6-2/TRBV6-3 | . | CTSSYLRGDNQPQHF | TGTACCAGCAGTTACCTCAGGGGGGACAATCAGCCCCAGCATTTT
TRBJ1-1 | . | TRBV19 | once | CASSRGGAGAFF | TGTGCCAGTAGTCGGGGGGGCGCAGGAGCTTTCTTT
TRBJ1-1 | . | TRBV4-3 | . | CASSQGRGSLPTEAFF | TGCGCCAGCAGCCAAGGGCGGGGTTCATTACCCACTGAAGCTTTCTTT
TRBJ2-3 | TRBD2 | TRBV5-1 | . | CASSLGLVASGHTDTQYF | TGCGCCAGCAGCTTGGGCTTGGTGGCTAGCGGGCACACAGATACGCAGTATTTT
TRBJ1-5 | . | TRBV28 | . | CASRQGNVNQPQHF | TGTGCCAGCAGACAGGGAAATGTGAATCAGCCCCAGCATTTT
TRBJ1-1 | . | TRBV7-3 | . | CASTPLAAKDVGNTEAFF | TGTGCCAGCACCCCCCTAGCGGCAAAGGATGTGGGGAACACTGAAGCTTTCTTT
TRBJ2-1 | . | TRBV5-1 | few | CASSLGRVDYNEQFF | TGCGCCAGCAGCTTGGGCCGGGTAGACTACAATGAGCAGTTCTTC
TRBJ2-5 | . | TRBV5-1 | . | CASSLFDMETQYF | TGCGCCAGCAGCTTGTTCGATATGGAGACCCAGTACTTC
TRBJ2-5 | TRBD2 | TRBV11-2 | . | CASSLVPGLAGGDQETQYF | TGTGCCAGCAGCTTAGTCCCGGGACTAGCGGGAGGGGACCAAGAGACCCAGTACTTC
TRBJ1-2 | . | TRBV3-1 | . | CASSQESGDYGYTF | TGTGCCAGCAGCCAAGAATCAGGGGACTATGGCTACACCTTC